This T cell receptor beta chain was profiled in a study of blood T cell repertoires in COVID-19. Study summary: There were acute and convalescent COVID-19 samples, and they came from the United States, Italy and Spain.

Some clones are missing from TCRdb's copy, which holds only in-frame ones; the method was immunoSEQ multiplex PCR. Among 130,000 or so clones listed, 84% were seen once. The CDR3 has 13 residues. CDR1 is MNHEY, CDR2 SMNVEV, per germline (reference sequence). V lost 6 bases to trimming and J lost 3 bases, with 8 bases between them. The sample was peripheral blood. This rearrangement joins TRBV27 to TRBJ1-4; D possibly corresponds to TRBD1 (6 bases). This clonotype originated in a woman aged 55-69 years with acute or convalescent COVID-19. The CDR3 DNA reads TGTGCCAGCAGACAGGGAGCTAATGAAAAACTGTTTTTT. It translates to CASRQGANEKLFF.